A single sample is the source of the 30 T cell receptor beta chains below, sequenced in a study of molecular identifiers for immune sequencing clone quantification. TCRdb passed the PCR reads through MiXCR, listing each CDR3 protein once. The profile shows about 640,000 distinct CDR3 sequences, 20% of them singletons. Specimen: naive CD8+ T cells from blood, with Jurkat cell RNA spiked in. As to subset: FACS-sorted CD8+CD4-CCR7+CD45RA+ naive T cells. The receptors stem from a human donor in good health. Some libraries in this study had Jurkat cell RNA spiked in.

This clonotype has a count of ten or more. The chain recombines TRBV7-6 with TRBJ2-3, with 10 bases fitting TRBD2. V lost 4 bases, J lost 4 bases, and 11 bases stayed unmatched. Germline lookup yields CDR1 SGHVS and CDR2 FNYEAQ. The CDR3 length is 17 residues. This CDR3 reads CASSYPRSGGASDTQYF. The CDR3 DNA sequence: TGTGCCAGCAGCTACCCCAGGAGCGGGGGGGCCTCAGATACGCAGTATTTT.

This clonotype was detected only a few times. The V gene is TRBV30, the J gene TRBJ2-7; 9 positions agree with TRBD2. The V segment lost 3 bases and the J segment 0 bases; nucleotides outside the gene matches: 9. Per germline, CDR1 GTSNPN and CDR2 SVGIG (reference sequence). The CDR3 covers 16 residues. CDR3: CAWRHRSGGLSYEQYF. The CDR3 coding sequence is TGTGCCTGGAGGCACCGGAGCGGGGGGCTCTCCTACGAGCAGTACTTC. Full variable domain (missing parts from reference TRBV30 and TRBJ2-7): SQTIHQWPATLVQPVGSPLSLECTVEGTSNPNLYWYRQAAGRGLQLLFYSVGIGQISSEVPQNLSASRPQDRQFILSSKKLLLSDSGFYLCAWRHRSGGLSYEQYFGPGTRLTVT.

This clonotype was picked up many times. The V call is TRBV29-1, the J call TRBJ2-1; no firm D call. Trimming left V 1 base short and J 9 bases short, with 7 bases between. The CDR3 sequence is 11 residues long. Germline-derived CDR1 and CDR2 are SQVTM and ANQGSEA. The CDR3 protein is CSVEAVTEQFF. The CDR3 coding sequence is TGCAGCGTTGAAGCGGTTACTGAGCAGTTCTTC.

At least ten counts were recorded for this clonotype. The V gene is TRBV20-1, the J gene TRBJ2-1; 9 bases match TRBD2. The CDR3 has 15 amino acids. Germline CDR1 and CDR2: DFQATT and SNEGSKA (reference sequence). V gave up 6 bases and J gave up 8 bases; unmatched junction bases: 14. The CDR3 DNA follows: TGCAGTGCATGGTGGGTCCAGCGGGAGGAGGATGAGCAGTTCTTC. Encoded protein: CSAWWVQREEDEQFF.

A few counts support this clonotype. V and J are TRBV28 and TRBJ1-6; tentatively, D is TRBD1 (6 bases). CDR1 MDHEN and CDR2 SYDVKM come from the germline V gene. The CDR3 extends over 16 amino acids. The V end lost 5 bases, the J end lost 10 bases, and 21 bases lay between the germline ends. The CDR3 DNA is TGTGCCAGCAGTACAAGGGCCATACAGGGCCGGTCACCCCTCCACTTT. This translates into CASSTRAIQGRSPLHF. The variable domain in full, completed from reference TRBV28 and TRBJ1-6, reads DVKVTQSSRYLVKRTGEKVFLECVQDMDHENMFWYRQDPGLGLRLIYFSYDVKMKEKGDIPEGYSVSREKKERFSLILESASTNQTSMYLCASSTRAIQGRSPLHFGNGTRLTVT.

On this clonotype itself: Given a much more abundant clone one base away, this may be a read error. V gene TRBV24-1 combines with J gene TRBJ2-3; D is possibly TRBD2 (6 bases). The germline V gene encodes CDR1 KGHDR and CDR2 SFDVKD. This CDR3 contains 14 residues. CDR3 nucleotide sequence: TGTGCCACCACCGCTCCTAGCGACCCAGATACGCGGTATTTT. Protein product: CATTAPSDPDTRYF.

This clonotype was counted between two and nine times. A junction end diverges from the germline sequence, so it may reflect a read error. CDR3 sequence (DNA): TGCGCCGGCAGCCCGGACAGGACCACCGGGGAGCTGTTTTTT. Amino acid sequence: CAGSPDRTTGELFF. The V and J genes are TRBV4-3 and TRBJ2-2, with 7 nucleotides matching TRBD1. This CDR3 is 14 amino acids long. Germline loops: CDR1 LGHNA, CDR2 YSLEER.

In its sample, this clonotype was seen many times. CDR3 loop: CASKPSRDRTEAFF. In nucleotides, the CDR3 is TGTGCCAGCAAGCCCTCTAGGGATCGAACTGAAGCTTTCTTT. The gene calls are TRBV3-1 and TRBJ1-1, with D unclear. CDR3 length: 14 residues. Germline-derived CDR1 and CDR2 are LGHDT and YNNKEL (reference sequence). Trimming shortened V by 7 bases and J by 5 bases, and 17 bases separated the two germline ends. The full variable domain, completed using reference TRBV3-1 and TRBJ1-1, is DTAVSQTPKYLVTQMGNDKSIKCEQNLGHDTMYWYKQDSKKFLKIMFSYNNKELIINETVPNRFSPKSPDKAHLNLHINSLELGDSAVYFCASKPSRDRTEAFFGQGTRLTVV.

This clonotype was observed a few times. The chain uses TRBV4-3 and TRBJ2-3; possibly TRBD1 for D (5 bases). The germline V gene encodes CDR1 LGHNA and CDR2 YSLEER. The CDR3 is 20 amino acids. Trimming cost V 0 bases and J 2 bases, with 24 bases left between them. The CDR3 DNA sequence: TGCGCCAGCAGCCAAGATTCGCCTGGCGGAACGGTGGGGCACACAGATACGCAGTATTTT. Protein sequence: CASSQDSPGGTVGHTDTQYF.

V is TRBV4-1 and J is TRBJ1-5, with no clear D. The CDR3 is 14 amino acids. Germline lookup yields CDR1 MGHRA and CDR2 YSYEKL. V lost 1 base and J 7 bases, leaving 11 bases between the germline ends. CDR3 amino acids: CASSQVSEDQPQHF. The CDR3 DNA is TGCGCCAGCAGCCAAGTATCCGAGGACCAGCCCCAGCATTTT.

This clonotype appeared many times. The CDR3 DNA is TGCGCCAGCAGCCAAATGGGACCCGAGAACACTGAAGCTTTCTTT. Protein: CASSQMGPENTEAFF. The V and J genes are TRBV4-3 and TRBJ1-1; D might be TRBD1 (5 bases). Trimming stripped 2 bases from V and 1 base from J, with 11 bases between. Germline CDR1 reads LGHNA; CDR2 reads YSLEER. This CDR3 region has 15 residues.

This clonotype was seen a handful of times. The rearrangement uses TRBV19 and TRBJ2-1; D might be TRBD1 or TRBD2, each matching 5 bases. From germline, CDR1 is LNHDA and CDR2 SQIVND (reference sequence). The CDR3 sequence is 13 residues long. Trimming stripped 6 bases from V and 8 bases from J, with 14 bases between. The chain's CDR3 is CASSLGASDEQFF. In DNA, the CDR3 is TGTGCCAGTAGCCTCGGGGCGAGCGATGAGCAGTTCTTC.

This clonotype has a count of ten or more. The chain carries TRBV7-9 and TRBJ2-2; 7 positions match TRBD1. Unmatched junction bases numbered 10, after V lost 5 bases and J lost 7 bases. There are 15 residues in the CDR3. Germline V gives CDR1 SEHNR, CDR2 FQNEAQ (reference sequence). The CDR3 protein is CASSIRTGSNGELFF. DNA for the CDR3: TGTGCCAGCAGCATCAGGACAGGTTCGAACGGGGAGCTGTTTTTT.

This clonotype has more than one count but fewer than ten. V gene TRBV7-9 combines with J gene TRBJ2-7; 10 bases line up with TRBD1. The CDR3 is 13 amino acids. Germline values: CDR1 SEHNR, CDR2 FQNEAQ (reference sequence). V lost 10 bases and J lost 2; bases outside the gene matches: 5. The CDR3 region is CATSDRGTYEQYF. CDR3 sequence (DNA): TGTGCCACCTCGGACAGGGGGACCTACGAGCAGTACTTC.

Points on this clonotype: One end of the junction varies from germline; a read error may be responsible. CDR3 in amino acids: CASSQDTGPFNCGYTF. DNA for the CDR3: TGCGCCAGCAGCCAAGATACAGGGCCTTTTAACTGTGGCTACACCTTC. This chain connects TRBV4-3 to TRBJ1-2; perhaps TRBD1 as D (6 bases). The CDR3 is 16 residues long. Germline values: CDR1 LGHNA, CDR2 YSLEER.

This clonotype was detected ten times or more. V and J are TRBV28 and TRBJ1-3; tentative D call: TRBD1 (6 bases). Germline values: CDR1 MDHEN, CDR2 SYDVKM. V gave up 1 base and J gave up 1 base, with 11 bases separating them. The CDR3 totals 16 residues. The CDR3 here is CASSLSPQGSGNTIYF. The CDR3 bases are TGTGCCAGCAGTTTATCCCCACAGGGATCTGGAAACACCATATATTTT.

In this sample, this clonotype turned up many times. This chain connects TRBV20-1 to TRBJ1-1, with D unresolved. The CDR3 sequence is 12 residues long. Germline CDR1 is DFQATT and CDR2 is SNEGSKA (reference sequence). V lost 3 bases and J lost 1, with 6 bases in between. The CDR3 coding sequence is TGCAGTGCTAGTGCAGAGAACACTGAAGCTTTCTTT. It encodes CSASAENTEAFF.

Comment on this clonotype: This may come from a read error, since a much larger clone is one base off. In DNA, the CDR3 is TGTGCCAGCAGTTTTACGGCAGGGGGTTTGGAAGAGACCCAGTACTTC. Translating gives CASSFTAGGLEETQYF. The chain has TRBV12-3 or TRBV12-4 and TRBJ2-5; 7 bases map to TRBD1. CDR3 length: 16 amino acids. V lost 3 bases and J lost 3; bases outside the gene matches: 10.

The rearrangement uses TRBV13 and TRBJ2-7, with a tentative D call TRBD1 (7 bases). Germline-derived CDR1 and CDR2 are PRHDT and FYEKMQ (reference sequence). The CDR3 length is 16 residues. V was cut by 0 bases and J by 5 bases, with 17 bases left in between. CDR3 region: CASSLGRAGGFHEQYF. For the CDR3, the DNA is TGTGCCAGCAGCTTAGGCCGGGCAGGGGGGTTCCACGAGCAGTACTTC.

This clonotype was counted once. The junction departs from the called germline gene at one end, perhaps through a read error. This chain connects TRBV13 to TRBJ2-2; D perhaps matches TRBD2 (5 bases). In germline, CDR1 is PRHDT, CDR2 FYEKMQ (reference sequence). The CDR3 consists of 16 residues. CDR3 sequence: CASSTYSEVRTGEPFF. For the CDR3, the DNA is TGTGCCAGCAGCACATACAGTGAGGTGCGCACCGGGGAGCCGTTTTTT.

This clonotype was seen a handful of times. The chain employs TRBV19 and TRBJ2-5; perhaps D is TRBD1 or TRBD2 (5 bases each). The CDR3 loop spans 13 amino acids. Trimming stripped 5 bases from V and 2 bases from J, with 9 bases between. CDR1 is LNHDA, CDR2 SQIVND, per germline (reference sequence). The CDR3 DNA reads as TGTGCCAGTAGTCGGGACGGACAAGAGACCCAGTACTTC. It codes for CASSRDGQETQYF.

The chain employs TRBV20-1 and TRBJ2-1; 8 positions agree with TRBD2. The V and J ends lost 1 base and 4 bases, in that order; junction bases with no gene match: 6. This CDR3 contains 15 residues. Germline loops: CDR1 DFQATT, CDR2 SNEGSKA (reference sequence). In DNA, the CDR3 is TGCAGTGCTAGAGTCACGGGGGGGAAATACAATGAGCAGTTCTTC. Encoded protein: CSARVTGGKYNEQFF.

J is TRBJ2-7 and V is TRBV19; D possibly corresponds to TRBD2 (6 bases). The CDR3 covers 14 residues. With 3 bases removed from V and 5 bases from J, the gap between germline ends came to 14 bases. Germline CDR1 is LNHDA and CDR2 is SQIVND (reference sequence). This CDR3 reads CASSIWSRGNEQYF. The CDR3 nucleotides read TGTGCCAGTAGTATTTGGTCCCGCGGGAACGAGCAGTACTTC.

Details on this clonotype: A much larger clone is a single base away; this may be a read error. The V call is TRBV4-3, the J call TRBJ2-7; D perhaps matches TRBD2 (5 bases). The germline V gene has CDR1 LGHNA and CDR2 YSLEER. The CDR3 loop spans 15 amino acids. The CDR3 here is CASSQGPGEGYGQYF. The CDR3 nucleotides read TGCGCCAGCAGCCAAGGACCCGGGGAAGGCTACGGGCAGTACTTC.

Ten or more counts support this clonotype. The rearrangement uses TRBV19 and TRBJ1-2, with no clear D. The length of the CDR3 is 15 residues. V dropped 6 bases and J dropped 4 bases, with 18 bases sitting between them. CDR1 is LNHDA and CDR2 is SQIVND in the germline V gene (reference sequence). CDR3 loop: CASRNREANLYGYTF. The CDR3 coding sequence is TGTGCCAGTAGAAACCGGGAGGCCAACCTCTATGGCTACACCTTC.

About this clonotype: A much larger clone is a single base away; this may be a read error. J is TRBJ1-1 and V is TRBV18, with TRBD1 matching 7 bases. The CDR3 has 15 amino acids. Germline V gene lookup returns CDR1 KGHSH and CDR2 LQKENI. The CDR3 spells CANSQGTGVNTEAFF. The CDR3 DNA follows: TGTGCCAACTCACAAGGTACAGGGGTTAACACTGAAGCTTTCTTT. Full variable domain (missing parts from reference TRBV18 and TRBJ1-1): NAGVMQNPRHLVRRRGQEARLRCSPMKGHSHVYWYRQLPEEGLKFMVYLQKENIIDESGMPKERFSAEFPKEGPSILRIQQVVRGDSAAYFCANSQGTGVNTEAFFGQGTRLTVV.

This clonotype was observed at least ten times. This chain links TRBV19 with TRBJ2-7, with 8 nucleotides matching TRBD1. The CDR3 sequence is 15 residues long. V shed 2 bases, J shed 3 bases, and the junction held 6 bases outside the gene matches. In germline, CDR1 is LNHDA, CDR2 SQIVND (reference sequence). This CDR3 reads CASSIQDRAHYEQYF. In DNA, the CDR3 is TGTGCCAGTAGTATACAGGACAGGGCCCACTACGAGCAGTACTTC.

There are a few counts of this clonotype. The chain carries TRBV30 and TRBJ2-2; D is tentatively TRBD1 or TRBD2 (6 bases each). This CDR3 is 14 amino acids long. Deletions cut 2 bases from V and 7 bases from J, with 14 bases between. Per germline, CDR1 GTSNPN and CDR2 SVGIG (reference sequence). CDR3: CAWSKGGAGGELFF. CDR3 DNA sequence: TGTGCCTGGAGTAAGGGGGGCGCGGGCGGGGAGCTGTTTTTT.

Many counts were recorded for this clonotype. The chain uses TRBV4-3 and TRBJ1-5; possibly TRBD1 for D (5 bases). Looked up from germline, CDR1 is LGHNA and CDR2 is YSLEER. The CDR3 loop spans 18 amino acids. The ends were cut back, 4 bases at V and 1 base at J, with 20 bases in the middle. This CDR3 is CASSPFYFGGVSNQPQHF. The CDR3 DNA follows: TGCGCCAGCAGCCCCTTTTACTTCGGGGGAGTGAGCAATCAGCCCCAGCATTTT.

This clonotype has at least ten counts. The CDR3 spells CASTERTYEQYF. CDR3 nucleotide sequence: TGTGCCAGCACCGAGAGGACCTACGAGCAGTACTTC. This chain links TRBV9 with TRBJ2-7; D gene unclear. The germline V and J ends were trimmed by 6 bases and 2 bases, with 9 bases remaining between them. This CDR3 contains 12 residues. Germline CDR1 reads SGDLS; CDR2 reads YYNGEE.